This T cell receptor beta chain was captured by sequencing in a study of T cell responses to AZD1222 COVID-19 vaccine. Study-level results: Researchers report vaccine-associated CD4 TCRs spanning spike, with dominance at 160-218 and 743-854. A mostly white British donor set with more females was recruited, and clonal diversity was possibly underestimated. Unmutated variant regions are reportedly the target of nearly half of TCRs that are spike-specific. Repertoires in all cases were sampled only once the peak T cell response had passed.

This CDR3 is built from 14 residues. Germline values: CDR1 MDHEN, CDR2 SYDVKM. V lost 10 bases, J lost 4 bases, and 20 bases lay in between. On this clone itself: The antigen remains undetermined.

Method: immunoSEQ multiplex PCR; TCRdb's copy keeps in-frame clones and lacks some. Among about 97,000 clones, about 88% were seen once, and the ten largest hold 2.8%. Sequencing was performed on peripheral blood, taken on day 0 of AZD1222 vaccination. This TCR came from an adult in good health. The chain uses TRBV28 and TRBJ2-7; weak D call: TRBD1 (6 bases). CDR3: CATTAGTNTYEQYF. CDR3 DNA: TGTGCCACCACGGCCGGGACAAACACTTACGAGCAGTACTTC.